This is a list of T cell receptor beta chains from one sample in a study of blood T cells in healthy people across ages. Each CDR3 protein is one row after TCRdb ran MiXCR on the 5' RACE reads. The sample includes about 1.1 million distinct CDR3 sequences, approximately 38% seen only once; the top ten take around 13%. Input material: blood. The receptor set was obtained from a man aged 18 to 29 in good health. Each CDR3 is given with its conserved first and last residue. A D gene is named only where the DNA matches it firmly. Rows may omit the clone size; those that give it use once, few, many or a size class.

>TRBV28|.|TRBJ1-2|few
CASSQLASYGYTF
TGTGCCAGCAGCCAACTTGCCAGCTATGGCTACACCTTC
>TRBV5-1|.|TRBJ2-1|.
CASSDRSAISYNEQFF
TGCGCCAGCAGCGACCGGTCGGCTATTTCTTACAATGAGCAGTTCTTC
>TRBV24-1|.|TRBJ1-5|.
CATSDRRTVSNQPQHF
TGTGCCACCAGTGACCGACGGACAGTTAGCAATCAGCCCCAGCATTTT
>TRBV29-1|.|TRBJ1-1|.
CSVTGYKNTEAFF
TGCAGCGTTACGGGTTATAAGAACACTGAAGCTTTCTTT
>TRBV12-3/TRBV12-4|.|TRBJ2-1|.
CASSFGPLEQFF
TGTGCCAGCAGTTTCGGTCCGTTGGAGCAGTTCTTC
>TRBV2|TRBD1|TRBJ1-2|.
CASSERGTGTYGYTF
TGTGCCAGCAGTGAAAGGGGGACAGGGACCTATGGCTACACCTTC
>TRBV20-1|TRBD2|TRBJ2-5|few
CSASQTSIEQYF
TGCAGTGCTTCTCAGACTAGCATAGAGCAGTACTTC
>TRBV10-3|.|TRBJ2-3|.
CAISESSRGRSLADTQYF
TGTGCCATCAGTGAGTCGAGTAGGGGACGGTCGCTGGCCGATACGCAGTATTTT
>TRBV7-9|.|TRBJ2-3|few
CASSSQVATDTQYF
TGTGCCAGCAGCTCCCAGGTAGCAACAGATACGCAGTATTTT
>TRBV6-2/TRBV6-3|.|TRBJ2-5|.
CASSYSPPGLSRNEQYF
TGTGCCAGCAGTTACTCACCACCGGGACTGAGTCGAAATGAGCAGTACTTC
>TRBV2|.|TRBJ1-1|.
CASGGDEAFF
TGTGCCAGCGGAGGGGATGAAGCTTTCTTT
>TRBV20-1|.|TRBJ2-1|few
CSAPRGGRSSYNEQFF
TGCAGTGCTCCCCGCGGGGGCAGGAGCTCCTACAATGAGCAGTTCTTC
>TRBV6-5|.|TRBJ1-2|.
CASSYRGVCYGYTF
TGTGCCAGCAGTTACCGGGGGGTGTGCTATGGCTACACCTTC
>TRBV7-8|.|TRBJ2-1|.
CASSLGHPGVDEQFF
TGTGCCAGCAGCTTGGGACACCCGGGTGTGGATGAGCAGTTCTTC
>TRBV21-1|.|TRBJ2-3|few
CASSKVPRGDPKGDTQYF
TGTGCCAGCAGCAAAGTCCCAAGGGGCGATCCCAAGGGGGATACGCAGTATTTT
>TRBV6-2/TRBV6-3|TRBD1|TRBJ2-6|.
CASSWTGASGANVLTF
TGTGCCAGCAGTTGGACAGGGGCCTCTGGGGCCAACGTCCTGACTTTC
>TRBV19|.|TRBJ1-2|.
CASSIAGTGDYGYTF
TGTGCCAGTAGTATAGCCGGGACGGGAGATTATGGCTACACCTTC
>TRBV7-9|.|TRBJ1-4|.
CASSLPAGRVANEKLFF
TGTGCCAGCAGCTTACCGGCAGGGAGGGTCGCCAATGAAAAACTGTTTTTT
>TRBV12-3/TRBV12-4|TRBD2|TRBJ2-3|few
CASSFRAGGPSTDTQYF
TGTGCCAGCAGTTTTAGGGCGGGGGGGCCCAGCACAGATACGCAGTATTTT
>TRBV10-3|.|TRBJ1-2|few
CAIGAGVNYGYTF
TGTGCCATCGGGGCAGGGGTGAACTATGGCTACACCTTC
>TRBV5-1|.|TRBJ1-1|many
CASSLDGGRNTEAFF
TGCGCCAGCAGCTTGGACGGGGGGCGGAACACTGAAGCTTTCTTT
>TRBV12-3/TRBV12-4|TRBD2|TRBJ2-7|once
CAGSPGLAPYEQYF
TGTGCCGGCAGTCCGGGACTAGCACCCTACGAGCAGTACTTC
>TRBV7-2|.|TRBJ1-2|.
CASSLSRGTEGYTF
TGTGCCAGCAGCTTATCACGGGGAACGGAAGGCTACACCTTC
>TRBV7-2|TRBD1|TRBJ1-5|.
CASSRFGQGFNQPQHF
TGTGCCAGCAGCAGATTTGGACAGGGGTTCAATCAGCCCCAGCATTTT
>TRBV10-3|.|TRBJ2-2|.
CAISGTGRMNTGELFF
TGTGCCATCAGTGGGACGGGCAGGATGAACACCGGGGAGCTGTTTTTT
>TRBV19|TRBD1|TRBJ1-2|few
CASNNRGFYGYTF
TGTGCCAGTAATAACAGGGGATTTTATGGCTACACCTTC
>TRBV7-3|.|TRBJ2-1|few
CASSLFGASYNEQFF
TGTGCCAGCAGCTTATTCGGGGCCTCCTACAATGAGCAGTTCTTC